The next 29 T cell receptor beta chains were all read from a single sample in a study of cytomegalovirus exposure and HLA in healthy donors. The PCR had 60 Vbeta and 13 Jbeta primers. TCRdb keeps only in-frame clones here, not all; method: immunoSEQ multiplex PCR. The sample has 90,000 to 150,000 clones, more than 60% seen once. Material for sequencing was PBMCs. The receptors here all came from a man aged 40-49 years in good health and CMV-seropositive.

The genes are TRBV19 and TRBJ2-2; 8 bases align to TRBD1. This CDR3 has 15 amino acids. From germline, CDR1 is LNHDA and CDR2 SQIVND (reference sequence). V lost 3 bases to trimming and J lost 8 bases; unmatched junction nucleotides: 8. The CDR3 loop is CASSISQGAVGELFF. For the CDR3, the DNA is TGTGCCAGTAGTATCAGTCAGGGGGCCGTTGGGGAGCTGTTTTTT.

Only a few counts were recorded for this clone. V and J are TRBV29-1 and TRBJ2-1, with 7 bases that match TRBD2. V shed 7 bases and J 7 bases; nucleotides not matched to a gene: 10. This CDR3 has 13 residues. Germline CDR1 is SQVTM and CDR2 is ANQGSEA. CDR3 in DNA: TGCAGCGCCGGGGCTAGCGGAACAAATGAGCAGTTCTTC. This translates into CSAGASGTNEQFF.

The rearrangement links TRBV29-1 to TRBJ2-5, with D unclear. The germline gives CDR1 SQVTM, CDR2 ANQGSEA. This CDR3 has 12 residues. V was shortened by 6 bases and J by 2 bases, with 10 bases between the two germline ends. This CDR3 reads CSVLPGQETQYF. DNA for the CDR3: TGCAGCGTCCTGCCCGGGCAAGAGACCCAGTACTTC. Combining the CDR3 with reference TRBV29-1 and TRBJ2-5 gives the whole variable domain SAVISQKPSRDICQRGTSLTIQCQVDSQVTMMFWYRQQPGQSLTLIATANQGSEATYESGFVIDKFPISRPNLTFSTLTVSNMSPEDSSIYLCSVLPGQETQYFGPGTRLLVL.

This chain links TRBV6-5 with TRBJ2-3; perhaps TRBD1 as D (6 bases). Looked up from germline, CDR1 is MNHEY and CDR2 is SVGAGI. This CDR3 comprises 13 residues. V was cut by 6 bases and J by 7 bases, with 14 bases left in between. The CDR3, as DNA: TGTGCCAGCAGGAGGTTAAGGGGGAATACGCAGTATTTT. Protein: CASRRLRGNTQYF.

This clone has a handful of counts. This chain joins TRBV7-8 and TRBJ2-2; TRBD2 agrees at 8 bases. Trimming took 2 bases from V and 2 from J; bases not matched to a gene: 7. The CDR3 sequence is 17 residues long. Germline loops: CDR1 SGHVS, CDR2 FQNEAQ. CDR3 sequence: CASSLLPGGRNTGELFF. Here the CDR3 DNA reads TGTGCCAGCAGCTTATTGCCGGGAGGGCGAAACACCGGGGAGCTGTTTTTT.

The chain uses TRBV5-1 and TRBJ1-4; 8 bases align to TRBD1. Trimming cost V 0 bases and J 9 bases; bases outside gene matches: 4. Germline V gives CDR1 SGHRS, CDR2 YFSETQ. This CDR3 contains 14 residues. CDR3 nucleotide sequence: TGCGCCAGCAGCTTGGCAGGGGGCAGGAAAAAACTGTTTTTT. Amino acids: CASSLAGGRKKLFF.

CDR3 bases: TGTGCCTGGAGTGTACTAGGCGTGTCTAGCGGGAGAGGTGAGCAGTTCTTC. This encodes CAWSVLGVSSGRGEQFF. This sequence joins TRBV30 and TRBJ2-1; TRBD2 matches at 10 bases. V gave up 0 bases and J gave up 9 bases; unmatched junction bases: 14. This CDR3 has 17 amino acids. The germline V gene encodes CDR1 GTSNPN and CDR2 SVGIG (reference sequence).

This clone was counted a few times. The chain recombines TRBV7-9 with TRBJ2-6; D is ambiguous. Germline V gene data show CDR1 as SEHNR and CDR2 as FQNEAQ (reference sequence). The length of the CDR3 is 15 residues. V was cut by 2 bases and J by 0 bases, with 5 bases left in between. CDR3 sequence: CASSLWLSGANVLTF. CDR3 nucleotides: TGTGCCAGCAGCTTATGGCTCTCTGGGGCCAACGTCCTGACTTTC.

The chain has TRBV5-6 and TRBJ2-1; possible D gene TRBD1, 5 bases. CDR1 is SGHDT, CDR2 YYEEEE, per germline. Trimming cost V 4 bases and J 5 bases, with 16 bases left between them. CDR3 length: 15 residues. CDR3 coding DNA: TGTGCCAGCAGCCCTGGCTGGACACACAACAATGAGCAGTTCTTC. It encodes CASSPGWTHNNEQFF.

The gene calls are TRBV27 and TRBJ1-5; 7 bases fit TRBD1. The V segment lost 4 bases and the J segment 6 bases; nucleotides outside the gene matches: 3. CDR1 and CDR2 (germline): MNHEY, SMNVEV (reference sequence). The CDR3 contains 13 residues. The CDR3 loop reads CASSSTGAQPQHF. The CDR3 bases are TGTGCCAGCAGTTCTACAGGGGCTCAGCCCCAGCATTTT.

The chain carries TRBV10-3 and TRBJ2-3; 7 bases are shared with TRBD1. CDR1 ENHRY and CDR2 SYGVKD come from the germline V gene. The CDR3 is made up of 14 amino acids. J was trimmed by 7 bases and V by 6 bases; bases with no gene match: 10. Here the CDR3 DNA reads TGTGCCATCAGGGCCGGGACAGACCCTAATACGCAGTATTTT. Translation gives CAIRAGTDPNTQYF.

The rearrangement uses TRBV25-1 and TRBJ1-4, with D unclear. Germline V lookup: CDR1 MGHDK, CDR2 SYGVNS. V dropped 3 bases and J dropped 5 bases, with 7 bases sitting between them. The CDR3 has 13 residues. CDR3: CASSDPVNEKLFF. The CDR3 nucleotides are TGTGCCAGCAGTGATCCGGTGAATGAAAAACTGTTTTTT. The whole variable domain, remainder taken from reference TRBV25-1 and TRBJ1-4, is EADIYQTPRYLVIGTGKKITLECSQTMGHDKMYWYQQDPGMELHLIHYSYGVNSTEKGDLSSESTVSRIRTEHFPLTLESARPSHTSQYLCASSDPVNEKLFFGSGTQLSVL.

The CDR3 here is CASSPGTHATNEKLFF. Written as DNA, the CDR3 is TGCGCCAGCAGCCCCGGGACACATGCAACTAATGAAAAACTGTTTTTT. The V and J genes are TRBV5-1 and TRBJ1-4; D is perhaps TRBD1 (6 bases). The V end lost 4 bases, the J end lost 0 bases, and 13 bases lay between the germline ends. CDR1 is SGHRS, CDR2 YFSETQ, per germline. This CDR3 contains 16 residues.

V gene TRBV30 combines with J gene TRBJ2-3; 7 nucleotides agree with TRBD2. Germline lookup yields CDR1 GTSNPN and CDR2 SVGIG (reference sequence). The V segment lost 2 bases and the J segment 3 bases; nucleotides outside the gene matches: 8. The CDR3 consists of 15 residues. The CDR3 here is CAWSRIAGRTDTQYF. CDR3 DNA sequence: TGTGCCTGGAGTCGGATAGCGGGTCGAACAGATACGCAGTATTTT. The full variable domain, its missing parts supplied by reference TRBV30 and TRBJ2-3, is SQTIHQWPATLVQPVGSPLSLECTVEGTSNPNLYWYRQAAGRGLQLLFYSVGIGQISSEVPQNLSASRPQDRQFILSSKKLLLSDSGFYLCAWSRIAGRTDTQYFGPGTRLTVL.

The chain has TRBV6-6 and TRBJ2-7, with TRBD1 matching 12 bases. Germline loops: CDR1 MNHNY, CDR2 SVGAGI (reference sequence). The trim removed 8 bases at V and 4 bases at J, leaving 6 bases unmatched. The CDR3 is 14 residues long. CDR3 DNA: TGTGCCAGCTATCCGGGACAGGGGGCATACGAGCAGTACTTC. This codes for CASYPGQGAYEQYF.

This clone was detected only once. V is TRBV5-1 and J is TRBJ2-7; TRBD1 agrees at 9 bases. Per the germline V gene, CDR1 is SGHRS and CDR2 is YFSETQ. The J segment lost 3 bases and the V segment lost 4 bases, leaving 5 bases of the junction unmatched. The CDR3 covers 14 residues. This CDR3 is CASSTGGQGYEQYF. CDR3 nucleotide sequence: TGCGCCAGCAGCACGGGGGGACAGGGCTACGAGCAGTACTTC.

In its sample, this clone was seen a few times. The chain recombines TRBV15 with TRBJ2-1; D is ambiguous. V was trimmed by 4 bases and J by 0 bases, leaving 13 bases between them. There are 16 residues in the CDR3. Germline V lookup: CDR1 LNHNV, CDR2 YYDKDF (reference sequence). The CDR3 loop is CATSTHGWSSYNEQFF. Here the CDR3 DNA reads TGTGCCACCAGCACTCACGGATGGAGCTCCTACAATGAGCAGTTCTTC.

The rearrangement uses TRBV5-6 and TRBJ2-2; TRBD2 is a possible D gene (6 bases). Germline CDR1 is SGHDT and CDR2 is YYEEEE. Trimming took off 4 bases at V and 5 bases at J, with 15 bases between the two ends. This CDR3 comprises 15 residues. This CDR3 is CASSHGTLLTGELFF. The CDR3 DNA is TGTGCCAGCAGCCACGGGACTTTGCTAACCGGGGAGCTGTTTTTT.

V gene TRBV27 combines with J gene TRBJ2-1; TRBD2 matches 12 bases. Germline-derived CDR1 and CDR2 are MNHEY and SMNVEV (reference sequence). The CDR3 is made up of 17 amino acids. V trimming: 4 bases; J trimming: 2 bases; junction bases outside the gene matches: 6. CDR3: CASSSPSGRGAYNEQFF. CDR3 nucleotide sequence: TGTGCCAGCAGTTCCCCTAGCGGGAGGGGGGCCTACAATGAGCAGTTCTTC.

This clone was counted a single time. In DNA form, the CDR3 reads TGTGCCAGCAGTGAATTGGCCAGGGGGCTCACAGATACGCAGTATTTT. Its translation is CASSELARGLTDTQYF. The chain joins TRBV6-1 to TRBJ2-3, with 8 nucleotides matching TRBD1. CDR1 MNHNS and CDR2 SASEGT come from the germline V gene. V was pared by 2 bases and J by 2 bases, with 6 bases of the junction left unmatched. The CDR3 is 16 amino acids.

The rearrangement links TRBV2 to TRBJ1-4; 7 positions match TRBD1. CDR1 SNHLY and CDR2 FYNNEI come from the germline V gene. V gave up 6 bases and J gave up 8 bases; unmatched junction bases: 9. The CDR3 contains 14 residues. Here the CDR3 reads CASRLTGTDEKLFF. CDR3 DNA sequence: TGTGCCAGCAGGTTGACAGGGACGGACGAAAAACTGTTTTTT.

This clone turned up a few times. The rearrangement links TRBV5-4 to TRBJ1-6; D remains unclear. Germline CDR1 SGHNT, CDR2 YYREEE (reference sequence). V lost 4 bases to trimming and J lost 5 bases, with 16 bases between them. CDR3 size: 16 residues. The CDR3 DNA reads TGTGCCAGCAGCCTGGGCGGTCGGTTTAATAATTCACCCCTCCACTTT. It translates to CASSLGGRFNNSPLHF.

The V call is TRBV7-6, the J call TRBJ2-7; 9 bases are shared with TRBD1. Trimming cost V 4 bases and J 4 bases; bases outside gene matches: 8. Germline V gives CDR1 SGHVS, CDR2 FNYEAQ. The CDR3 spans 15 residues. CDR3 loop: CASSWDGDRAYEQYF. CDR3 DNA: TGTGCCAGCAGCTGGGATGGGGACAGGGCTTACGAGCAGTACTTC.

CDR3 DNA sequence: TGTGCCAGGTGTGGACAGGGCTTCGACCAAGAGACCCAGTACTTC. Translating it yields CARCGQGFDQETQYF. The chain employs TRBV19 and TRBJ2-5; 8 positions agree with TRBD1. The CDR3 totals 15 residues. The germline V gene encodes CDR1 LNHDA and CDR2 SQIVND (reference sequence). V lost 9 bases to trimming and J lost 0 bases; unmatched junction nucleotides: 9.

The J gene is TRBJ2-2, the V gene TRBV15; the match to TRBD1 covers 10 bases. The CDR3 covers 17 residues. Germline values: CDR1 LNHNV, CDR2 YYDKDF (reference sequence). With 2 bases clipped from V and 7 bases from J, the junction kept 10 bases outside the gene matches. DNA for the CDR3: TGTGCCACCAGCAGAACGGGGACAGGGGTGGGGGTCGGGGAGCTGTTTTTT. Protein product: CATSRTGTGVGVGELFF.

As regards this clone: Other DNA sequences of this sample code for an identical CDR3. The CDR3 DNA reads as TGTGCCAGCAGCTTAGCGGGACAGGTCTACGAGCAGTACTTC. Translated: CASSLAGQVYEQYF. The chain employs TRBV7-9 and TRBJ2-7; 8 positions match TRBD1. The trim removed 0 bases at V and 3 bases at J, leaving 1 base unmatched. Germline V CDR1 and CDR2: SEHNR, FQNEAQ (reference sequence). This CDR3 is 14 amino acids long.

In this sample, this clone turned up a few times. The chain joins TRBV27 to TRBJ2-7; 10 bases are shared with TRBD1. Germline V gene data show CDR1 as MNHEY and CDR2 as SMNVEV (reference sequence). CDR3 length: 14 residues. Trimming at V came to 6 bases and at J to 4 bases, leaving 6 bases not matched to a gene. CDR3 amino acids: CASSRRTGGYEQYF. The CDR3 DNA reads as TGTGCCAGCAGCCGAAGGACAGGGGGTTACGAGCAGTACTTC.

This chain uses TRBV5-5 with TRBJ2-7; D is possibly TRBD2 (6 bases). The length of the CDR3 is 13 residues. V was shortened by 6 bases and J by 6 bases, with 16 bases between the two germline ends. Germline V lookup: CDR1 SGHKS, CDR2 YYEKEE (reference sequence). Here the CDR3 reads CASTTLGGVEQYF. The CDR3 bases are TGTGCCAGCACGACCTTGGGCGGGGTCGAGCAGTACTTC.

There are a few counts of this clone. This CDR3 is CASSPDRRTQYF. The CDR3 DNA is TGTGCCAGCAGTCCCGACAGGAGGACCCAGTACTTC. The chain links TRBV2 to TRBJ2-5; tentatively, D is TRBD1 (6 bases). CDR1 SNHLY and CDR2 FYNNEI come from the germline V gene. V lost 5 bases and J lost 7, with 11 bases in between. The length of the CDR3 is 12 residues. Drawing the rest from reference TRBV2 and TRBJ2-5, the complete variable domain is EPEVTQTPSHQVTQMGQEVILRCVPISNHLYFYWYRQILGQKVEFLVSFYNNEISEKSEIFDDQFSVERPDGSNFTLKIRSTKLEDSAMYFCASSPDRRTQYFGPGTRLLVL.